This entry concerns a single T cell receptor (beta chain). The data were obtained in a study of T cell responses to AZD1222 COVID-19 vaccine. The ends were cut back, 2 bases at V and 0 bases at J, with 9 bases in the middle. CDR1 is WNHNN, CDR2 SYGVQD, per germline (reference sequence). The CDR3 consists of 15 residues. Libraries were prepared by immunoSEQ multiplex PCR; TCRdb keeps only in-frame clonotypes and omits some of them. The profile shows about 83,000 clones, approximately 83% of them singletons. The rearrangement links TRBV10-1 to TRBJ2-3, with D perhaps TRBD1 (5 bases). The sample here was peripheral blood, taken 28 days after the second AZD1222 dose. This TCR derives from an adult who received the AZD1222 COVID-19 vaccine. The CDR3 DNA sequence: TGCGCCAGCAGTGAGACAGGTTCTAGCACAGATACGCAGTATTTT. Its protein product is CASSETGSSTDTQYF.